This TCR beta chain emerged from a study of blood T cells in healthy people across ages. Study observations and caveats: Estimated diversity, derived from one million T cells, was regarded as an underestimate.

Primers used in a second PCR of roughly 7 to 12 cycles were a sample-barcoded 5' primer and a J-beta primer mix. Every cDNA molecule bore a tag from a template-switch adaptor containing 12 random nucleotides. TCRdb called the 5' RACE reads again in MiXCR, with one record for every CDR3 protein. Of around 790,000 distinct CDR3 sequences listed, 40% to 50% are singletons. This CDR3 is built from 13 residues. The germline V gene has CDR1 MDHEN and CDR2 SYDVKM. V was clipped by 8 bases and J by 4 bases, with 14 bases between them. A remark on this clonotype: Its antigen is unidentified.

The TCR comes from a man aged 55 to 70 in good health. The V and J genes are TRBV28 and TRBJ1-2; possibly TRBD1 for D (5 bases). The material sequenced was blood. This chain's CDR3 is CASENGAAYGYTF. Written as DNA, the CDR3 is TGTGCCAGCGAAAATGGGGCAGCCTATGGCTACACCTTC.